These 24 T cell receptor beta chains share one sample of origin, sequenced in a study of metastatic and nonmetastatic thyroid tumors. Patients were all untreated before their thyroid surgery. From the PCR reads, TCRdb re-called clones with MiXCR. This sample carries about 56,000 clones, 25% to 30% of them seen once, and the ten largest clones take around 15%. Sequencing was performed on blood. The receptors stem from a female donor with papillary thyroid cancer or a benign thyroid nodule (not recorded which). Some clones in this sample may be carry-over from other donors' samples.

For the CDR3, the DNA is TGTGCCAGCAGCTTGGGGACGAGCTCCTACAATGAGCAGTTCTTC. Translation gives CASSLGTSSYNEQFF. The chain carries TRBV7-6 and TRBJ2-1, with D perhaps given as TRBD1 or TRBD2 (5 bases each). Germline V gene sequence: CDR1 SGHVS, CDR2 FNYEAQ. V dropped 3 bases and J dropped 0 bases, with 9 bases sitting between them. CDR3 size: 15 residues.

This clone was observed many times. This chain joins TRBV14 and TRBJ2-7; D gene uncertain. Germline V gene lookup returns CDR1 SGHDN and CDR2 FVKESK. Trimming removed 0 bases at V and 0 bases at J, with 6 bases between. The CDR3 has 14 residues. CDR3 nucleotides: TGTGCCAGCAGCCAAGATGAAATCTCCTACGAGCAGTACTTC. It is translated as CASSQDEISYEQYF.

This clone was counted a few times. The chain links TRBV6-2 or TRBV6-3 to TRBJ1-1, with a possible D match to TRBD1 (5 bases). Trimming removed 10 bases from V and 1 base from J, with 13 bases in between. CDR1 MNHEY and CDR2 SVGEGT come from the germline V gene. The CDR3 contains 13 residues. CDR3 nucleotides: TGTGCCACCGGACGGGGGGAGAACACTGAAGCTTTCTTT. Protein sequence: CATGRGENTEAFF.

The chain's CDR3 is CAWSRGEQFF. CDR3 nucleotides: TGTGCCTGGAGTCGAGGTGAGCAGTTCTTC. The J gene is TRBJ2-1, the V gene TRBV30; D gene uncertain. Per germline, CDR1 GTSNPN and CDR2 SVGIG (reference sequence). The CDR3 length is 10 residues. Trimming left V 2 bases short and J 9 bases short, with 5 bases between.

The sample holds a few counts of this clone. The rearrangement links TRBV12-3 or TRBV12-4 to TRBJ1-2, with TRBD1 identical over 10 bases. V lost 2 bases, J lost 8 bases, and 8 bases stayed unmatched. CDR3 length: 15 residues. Here the CDR3 reads CASSLLAGTGEGYTF. CDR3 DNA: TGTGCCAGCAGTTTACTCGCCGGGACAGGGGAGGGCTACACCTTC.

The chain uses TRBV5-1 and TRBJ1-4; 7 positions match TRBD1. The CDR3 sequence is 17 residues long. V gave up 0 bases and J gave up 3 bases; unmatched junction bases: 8. Per the germline V gene, CDR1 is SGHRS and CDR2 is YFSETQ. For the CDR3, the DNA is TGCGCCAGCAGCTTGGGACTGGCGGGGACAGCTAATGAAAAACTGTTTTTT. This sequence encodes CASSLGLAGTANEKLFF. Full variable domain (outside the CDR3, taken from reference TRBV5-1 and TRBJ1-4): KAGVTQTPRYLIKTRGQQVTLSCSPISGHRSVSWYQQTPGQGLQFLFEYFSETQRNKGNFPGRFSGRQFSNSRSEMNVSTLELGDSALYLCASSLGLAGTANEKLFFGSGTQLSVL.

This clone was recorded a few times. The gene calls are TRBV6-1 and TRBJ2-7; D possibly corresponds to TRBD1 (6 bases). The CDR3 extends over 13 amino acids. From germline, CDR1 is MNHNS and CDR2 SASEGT. V lost 8 bases, J lost 2 bases, and 13 bases lay in between. The CDR3 DNA sequence: TGTGCCAGCCAGGGGTCCTCTACCTACGAGCAGTACTTC. This codes for CASQGSSTYEQYF.

The chain joins TRBV6-1 to TRBJ1-5; possible D gene TRBD1, 5 bases. Trimming stripped 6 bases from V and 4 bases from J, with 19 bases between. Germline loops: CDR1 MNHNS, CDR2 SASEGT. The CDR3 has 16 amino acids. The CDR3 protein is CASSAAVGQGNQPQHF. In DNA form, the CDR3 reads TGTGCCAGCAGCGCTGCTGTAGGGCAGGGTAATCAGCCCCAGCATTTT.

This clone was seen more than once but under ten times. The chain employs TRBV28 and TRBJ1-1, with D unclear. The V and J ends lost 7 bases and 0 bases respectively, with 12 bases between them. CDR3 length: 14 amino acids. The germline V gene has CDR1 MDHEN and CDR2 SYDVKM. The CDR3: CASIQPHMNTEAFF. CDR3 in DNA: TGTGCCAGCATTCAGCCCCATATGAACACTGAAGCTTTCTTT.

The V call is TRBV9, the J call TRBJ2-7; D unclear. Per the germline V gene, CDR1 is SGDLS and CDR2 is YYNGEE. CDR3 length equals 13 residues. V gave up 0 bases and J gave up 1 base, with 5 bases separating them. The CDR3 DNA follows: TGTGCCAGCAGCGTAGATCTATCCTACGAGCAGTACTTC. This gives the protein CASSVDLSYEQYF.

The chain joins TRBV7-3 to TRBJ2-1, with 7 bases that match TRBD2. V gave up 1 base and J gave up 11 bases; unmatched junction bases: 5. CDR3 length equals 13 residues. Germline CDR1 reads SGHTA; CDR2 reads FQGTGA. This chain's CDR3 is CASSLMSGAQQFF. As DNA, the CDR3 is TGTGCCAGCAGCTTAATGAGCGGGGCCCAGCAGTTCTTC.

This clone was recorded a few times. The chain is built from TRBV6-1 and TRBJ1-2; tentative D call: TRBD1 (6 bases). The CDR3 length is 15 residues. V lost 4 bases and J 2 bases, leaving 14 bases between the germline ends. The germline gives CDR1 MNHNS, CDR2 SASEGT. The CDR3 DNA reads as TGTGCCAGCAGTGTGGGGATCGGGGGCAACTATGGCTACACCTTC. Protein sequence: CASSVGIGGNYGYTF.

In its sample, this clone was seen a few times. The chain couples TRBV6-1 to TRBJ1-6; TRBD1 matches at 7 bases. Germline V gene lookup returns CDR1 MNHNS and CDR2 SASEGT. This CDR3 contains 14 residues. The V gene end was trimmed by 6 bases and the J gene end by 4 bases; junction bases not matched to a gene: 3. CDR3 nucleotide sequence: TGTGCCAGCAGCGGGGGACAGTATAATTCACCCCTCCACTTT. It translates to CASSGGQYNSPLHF.

This chain links TRBV6-5 with TRBJ1-5, with D maybe TRBD1 (6 bases). This CDR3 spans 15 amino acids. Germline values: CDR1 MNHEY, CDR2 SVGAGI. Trimming shortened V by 3 bases and J by 3 bases, and 12 bases separated the two germline ends. DNA for the CDR3: TGTGCCAGCAGTTATACGACAGGACACAATCAGCCCCAGCATTTT. It is translated as CASSYTTGHNQPQHF.

The V gene is TRBV20-1, the J gene TRBJ1-1; D may be TRBD1 (5 bases). CDR1 DFQATT and CDR2 SNEGSKA come from the germline V gene (reference sequence). This CDR3 is 15 amino acids long. CDR3 region: CSPGSGQGMNTEAFF. The CDR3 coding sequence is TGCAGCCCGGGATCAGGGCAGGGAATGAACACTGAAGCTTTCTTT.

The genes are TRBV5-1 and TRBJ1-4, with D unclear. This CDR3 contains 15 residues. With 2 bases removed from V and 2 bases from J, the gap between germline ends came to 10 bases. The germline V gene has CDR1 SGHRS and CDR2 YFSETQ. The CDR3 sequence: CASSFGYGTNEKLFF. Written as DNA, the CDR3 is TGCGCCAGCAGCTTTGGTTACGGGACTAATGAAAAACTGTTTTTT.

V is TRBV19 and J is TRBJ1-1, with D possibly TRBD1 on 5 matching bases. Germline-derived CDR1 and CDR2 are LNHDA and SQIVND (reference sequence). This CDR3 has 16 residues. The V and J ends lost 7 bases and 4 bases respectively, with 22 bases between them. This chain's CDR3 is CASTSTRGQGVTEAFF. The CDR3 coding sequence is TGTGCCAGTACCTCGACCCGGGGCCAGGGAGTCACTGAAGCTTTCTTT.

The chain is built from TRBV28 and TRBJ2-7; the D gene could be TRBD1 or TRBD2 (5 bases each). This CDR3 region has 15 residues. CDR1 and CDR2 (germline): MDHEN, SYDVKM. Trimming stripped 5 bases from V and 4 bases from J, with 18 bases between. The chain's CDR3 is CASSPPGDGLYEQYF. CDR3 DNA: TGTGCCAGCAGTCCTCCTGGGGACGGCCTATACGAGCAGTACTTC.

This clone showed up just a few times. The V call is TRBV18, the J call TRBJ2-2, with a tentative D call TRBD1 (6 bases). The ends were cut back, 1 base at V and 4 bases at J, with 7 bases in the middle. The germline V gene has CDR1 KGHSH and CDR2 LQKENI. This CDR3 spans 14 amino acids. The CDR3 DNA reads as TGTGCCAGCTCACCACAGGGGGTCACCGGGGAGCTGTTTTTT. This gives the protein CASSPQGVTGELFF.

The J gene is TRBJ1-1, the V gene TRBV11-1, with a tentative D call TRBD1 (6 bases). The germline CDR1 and CDR2 sequences are SGHAT and FQDESV (reference sequence). The ends were cut back, 5 bases at V and 4 bases at J, with 23 bases in the middle. There are 17 residues in the CDR3. The CDR3, as DNA: TGTGCCAGCAGCGAGTCCGGTACAGGGACCCGGCGCACTGAAGCTTTCTTT. Translating gives CASSESGTGTRRTEAFF.

This clone was counted only a few times. This sequence joins TRBV12-3 or TRBV12-4 and TRBJ2-2; 7 nucleotides agree with TRBD1. The trim removed 6 bases at V and 2 bases at J, leaving 6 bases unmatched. This CDR3 spans 15 amino acids. The CDR3: CASSTGTDNTGELFF. The DNA of the CDR3 is TGTGCCAGCAGCACCGGGACAGACAACACCGGGGAGCTGTTTTTT.

This rearrangement joins TRBV10-3 to TRBJ1-2; D is undetermined. This CDR3 has 13 amino acids. V was clipped by 2 bases and J by 8 bases, with 12 bases between them. CDR1 is ENHRY, CDR2 SYGVKD, per germline. The CDR3 region has the DNA TGTGCCATCAGTGAGAGGGTCGTTGAAGGCTACACCTTC. It encodes CAISERVVEGYTF.

The chain has TRBV20-1 and TRBJ2-1; perhaps TRBD2 as D (6 bases). CDR1 and CDR2 from the germline V gene are DFQATT and SNEGSKA (reference sequence). The V end lost 0 bases, the J end lost 2 bases, and 11 bases lay between the germline ends. The CDR3 length is 15 residues. CDR3 in amino acids: CSARDLASAYNEQFF. In nucleotides, the CDR3 is TGCAGTGCTAGAGATCTGGCTAGCGCCTACAATGAGCAGTTCTTC.

The V and J genes are TRBV18 and TRBJ1-5; 7 bases align to TRBD1. J lost 5 bases, V lost 3 bases, and 4 bases had no gene match. The length of the CDR3 is 14 residues. Germline CDR1 is KGHSH and CDR2 is LQKENI. The CDR3 spells CASSPRGGDQPQHF. The CDR3 DNA is TGTGCCAGCTCACCCAGGGGGGGTGATCAGCCCCAGCATTTT.